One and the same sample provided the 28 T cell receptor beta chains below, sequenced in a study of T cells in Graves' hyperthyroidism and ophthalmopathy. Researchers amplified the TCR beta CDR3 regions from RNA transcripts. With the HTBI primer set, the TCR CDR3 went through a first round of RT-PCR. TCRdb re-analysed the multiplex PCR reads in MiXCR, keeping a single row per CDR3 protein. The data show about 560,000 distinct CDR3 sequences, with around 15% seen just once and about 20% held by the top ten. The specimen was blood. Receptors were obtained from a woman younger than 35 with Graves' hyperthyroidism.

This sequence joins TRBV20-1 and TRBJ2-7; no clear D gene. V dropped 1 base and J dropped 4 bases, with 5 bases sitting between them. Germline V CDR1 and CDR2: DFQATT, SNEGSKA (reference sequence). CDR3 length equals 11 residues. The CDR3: CSARVVYEQYF. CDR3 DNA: TGCAGTGCTAGAGTTGTATACGAGCAGTACTTC.

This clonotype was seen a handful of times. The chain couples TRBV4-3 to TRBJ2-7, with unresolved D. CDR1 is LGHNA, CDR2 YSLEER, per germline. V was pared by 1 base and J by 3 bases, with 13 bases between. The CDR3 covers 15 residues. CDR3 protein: CASSQVPGQRYEQYF. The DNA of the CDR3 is TGCGCCAGCAGCCAAGTCCCGGGTCAGCGCTACGAGCAGTACTTC.

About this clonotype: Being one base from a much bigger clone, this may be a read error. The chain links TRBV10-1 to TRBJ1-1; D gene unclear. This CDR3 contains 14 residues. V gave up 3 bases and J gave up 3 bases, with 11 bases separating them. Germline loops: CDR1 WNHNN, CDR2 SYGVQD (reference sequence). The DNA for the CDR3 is TGCGCCAGCAGTGACACCCGGGAGGACACTGAAGCTTTCTTT. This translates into CASSDTREDTEAFF.

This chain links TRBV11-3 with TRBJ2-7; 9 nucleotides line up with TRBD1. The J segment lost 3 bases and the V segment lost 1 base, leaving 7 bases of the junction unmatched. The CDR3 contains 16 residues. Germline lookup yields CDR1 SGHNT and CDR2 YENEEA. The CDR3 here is CASSLGLQGALYEQYF. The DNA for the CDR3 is TGTGCCAGCAGCTTAGGATTACAGGGGGCCCTCTACGAGCAGTACTTC. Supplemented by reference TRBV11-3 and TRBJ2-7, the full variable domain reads EAGVVQSPRYKIIEKKQPVAFWCNPISGHNTLYWYLQNLGQGPELLIRYENEEAVDDSQLPKDRFSAERLKGVDSTLKIQPAELGDSAVYLCASSLGLQGALYEQYFGPGTRLTVT.

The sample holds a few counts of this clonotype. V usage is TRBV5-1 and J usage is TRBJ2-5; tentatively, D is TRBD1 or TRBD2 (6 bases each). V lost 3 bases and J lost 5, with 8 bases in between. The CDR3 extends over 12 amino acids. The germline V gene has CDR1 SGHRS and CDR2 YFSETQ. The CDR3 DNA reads TGCGCCAGCAGCTGGGGGGCTGAGACCCAGTACTTC. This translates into CASSWGAETQYF.

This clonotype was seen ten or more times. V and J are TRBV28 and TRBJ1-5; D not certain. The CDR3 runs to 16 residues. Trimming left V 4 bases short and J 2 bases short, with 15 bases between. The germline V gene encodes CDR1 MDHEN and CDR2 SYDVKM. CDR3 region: CASSSSTPKGNQPQHF. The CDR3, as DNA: TGTGCCAGCAGTTCCTCGACACCCAAAGGCAATCAGCCCCAGCATTTT.

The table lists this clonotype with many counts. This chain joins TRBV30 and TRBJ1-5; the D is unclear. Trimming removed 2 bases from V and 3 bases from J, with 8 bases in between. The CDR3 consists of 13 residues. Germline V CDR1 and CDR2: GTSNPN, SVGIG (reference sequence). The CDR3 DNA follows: TGTGCCTGGAGTATGCAGGCCAATCAGCCCCAGCATTTT. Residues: CAWSMQANQPQHF.

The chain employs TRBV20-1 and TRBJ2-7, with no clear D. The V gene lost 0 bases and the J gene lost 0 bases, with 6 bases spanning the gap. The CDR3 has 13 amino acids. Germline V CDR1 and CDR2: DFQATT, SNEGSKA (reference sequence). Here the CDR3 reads CSARDASSYEQYF. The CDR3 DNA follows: TGCAGTGCTAGAGATGCGAGCTCCTACGAGCAGTACTTC.

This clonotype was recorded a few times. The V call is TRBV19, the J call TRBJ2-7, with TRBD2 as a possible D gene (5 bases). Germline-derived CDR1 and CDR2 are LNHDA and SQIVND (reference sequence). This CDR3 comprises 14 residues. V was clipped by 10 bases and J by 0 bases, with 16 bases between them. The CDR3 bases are TGTGCCACCGAGGGCCCACGCGGCTCCTACGAGCAGTACTTC. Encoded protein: CATEGPRGSYEQYF. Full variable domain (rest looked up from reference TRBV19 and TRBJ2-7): DGGITQSPKYLFRKEGQNVTLSCEQNLNHDAMYWYRQDPGQGLRLIYYSQIVNDFQKGDIAEGYSVSREKKESFPLTVTSAQKNPTAFYLCATEGPRGSYEQYFGPGTRLTVT.

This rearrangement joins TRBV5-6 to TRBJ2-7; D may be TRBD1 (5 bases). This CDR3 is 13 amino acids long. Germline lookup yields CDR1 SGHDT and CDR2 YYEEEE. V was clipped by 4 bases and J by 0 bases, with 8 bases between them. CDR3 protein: CASSQGSSYEQYF. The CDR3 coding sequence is TGTGCCAGCAGCCAGGGAAGCTCCTACGAGCAGTACTTC.

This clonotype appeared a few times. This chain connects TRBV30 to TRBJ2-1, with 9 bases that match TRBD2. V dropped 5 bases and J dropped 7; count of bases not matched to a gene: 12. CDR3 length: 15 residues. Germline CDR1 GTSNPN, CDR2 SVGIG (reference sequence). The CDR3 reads CAWETAGGQRNEQFF. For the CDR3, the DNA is TGTGCCTGGGAAACTGCGGGAGGGCAGAGAAATGAGCAGTTCTTC.

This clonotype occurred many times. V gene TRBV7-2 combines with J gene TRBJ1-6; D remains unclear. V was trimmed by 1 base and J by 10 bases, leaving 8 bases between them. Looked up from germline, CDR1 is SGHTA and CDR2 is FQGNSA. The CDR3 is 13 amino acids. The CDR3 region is CASSLGLGSPLHF. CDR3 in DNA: TGTGCCAGCAGCTTAGGGCTGGGATCACCCCTCCACTTT.

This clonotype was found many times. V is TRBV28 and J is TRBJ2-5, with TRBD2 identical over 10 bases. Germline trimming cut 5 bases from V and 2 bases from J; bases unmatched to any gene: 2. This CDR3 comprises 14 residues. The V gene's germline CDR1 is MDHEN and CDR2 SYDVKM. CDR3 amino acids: CASSRTSGQETQYF. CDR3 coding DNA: TGTGCCAGCAGTCGGACTAGCGGACAAGAGACCCAGTACTTC.

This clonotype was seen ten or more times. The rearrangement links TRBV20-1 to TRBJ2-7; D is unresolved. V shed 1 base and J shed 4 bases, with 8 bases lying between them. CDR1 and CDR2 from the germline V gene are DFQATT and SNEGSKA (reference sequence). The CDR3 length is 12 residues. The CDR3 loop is CSARAAEYEQYF. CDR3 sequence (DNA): TGCAGTGCTAGAGCGGCCGAATACGAGCAGTACTTC.

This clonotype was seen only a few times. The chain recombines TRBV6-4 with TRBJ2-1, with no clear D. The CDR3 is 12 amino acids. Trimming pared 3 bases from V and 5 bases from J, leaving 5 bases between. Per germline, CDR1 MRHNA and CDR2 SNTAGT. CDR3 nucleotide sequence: TGTGCCAGCAGTGAGGGCCACAATGAGCAGTTCTTC. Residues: CASSEGHNEQFF.

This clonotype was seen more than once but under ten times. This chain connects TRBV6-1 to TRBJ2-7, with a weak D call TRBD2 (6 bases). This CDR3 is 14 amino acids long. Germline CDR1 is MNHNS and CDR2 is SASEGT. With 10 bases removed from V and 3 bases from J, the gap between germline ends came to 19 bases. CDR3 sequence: CATRWEVPYYEQYF. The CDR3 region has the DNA TGTGCCACCCGATGGGAGGTACCCTACTACGAGCAGTACTTC.

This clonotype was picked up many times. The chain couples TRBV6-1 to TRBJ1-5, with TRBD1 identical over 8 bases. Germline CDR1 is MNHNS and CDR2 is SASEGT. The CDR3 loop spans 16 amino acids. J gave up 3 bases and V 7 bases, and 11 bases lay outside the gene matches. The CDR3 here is CASTQYGDRFNQPQHF. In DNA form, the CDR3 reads TGTGCCAGCACCCAATATGGGGACAGGTTCAATCAGCCCCAGCATTTT.

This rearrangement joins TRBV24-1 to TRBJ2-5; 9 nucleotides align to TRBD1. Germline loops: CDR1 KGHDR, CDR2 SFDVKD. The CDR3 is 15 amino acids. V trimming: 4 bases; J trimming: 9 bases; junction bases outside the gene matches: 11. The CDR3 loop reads CATSDLGQGVGAQYF. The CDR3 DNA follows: TGTGCCACCAGTGACCTGGGACAGGGCGTGGGGGCCCAGTACTTC.

This CDR3 is CASSLAFERSSTDTQYF. The CDR3 DNA is TGCGCCAGCAGCTTGGCCTTTGAGCGTTCTAGCACAGATACGCAGTATTTT. The chain is built from TRBV5-1 and TRBJ2-3; unclear D gene. The V and J ends lost 0 bases and 0 bases respectively, with 14 bases between them. CDR3 length equals 17 residues. CDR1 is SGHRS and CDR2 is YFSETQ in the germline V gene.

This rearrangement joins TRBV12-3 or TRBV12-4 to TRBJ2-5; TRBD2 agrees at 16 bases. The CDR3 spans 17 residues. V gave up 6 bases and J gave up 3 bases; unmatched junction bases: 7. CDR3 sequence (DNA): TGTGCCAGCAGGGGGGGACTAGCGGGGGGGCGAAAAGAGACCCAGTACTTC. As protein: CASRGGLAGGRKETQYF.

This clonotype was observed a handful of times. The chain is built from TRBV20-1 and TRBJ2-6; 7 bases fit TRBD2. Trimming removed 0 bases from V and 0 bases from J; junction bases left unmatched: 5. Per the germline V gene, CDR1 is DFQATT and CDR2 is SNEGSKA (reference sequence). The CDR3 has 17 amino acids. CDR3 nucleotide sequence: TGCAGTGCTAGAGACGCGGGGGTGGGCTCTGGGGCCAACGTCCTGACTTTC. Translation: CSARDAGVGSGANVLTF.

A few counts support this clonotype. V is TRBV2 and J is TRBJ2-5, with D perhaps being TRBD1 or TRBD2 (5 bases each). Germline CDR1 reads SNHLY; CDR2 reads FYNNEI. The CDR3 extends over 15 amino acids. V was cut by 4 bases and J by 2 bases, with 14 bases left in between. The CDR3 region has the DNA TGTGCCAGCAGTGGGGGGAGTGGGCCTCAAGAGACCCAGTACTTC. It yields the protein CASSGGSGPQETQYF.

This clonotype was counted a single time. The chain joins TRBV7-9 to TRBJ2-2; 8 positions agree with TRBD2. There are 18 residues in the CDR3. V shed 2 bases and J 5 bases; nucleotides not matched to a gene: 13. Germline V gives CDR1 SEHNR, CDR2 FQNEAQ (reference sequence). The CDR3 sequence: CASSLRGSGRDNTGELFF. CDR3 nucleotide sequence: TGTGCCAGCAGCTTAAGGGGCAGCGGGAGAGACAATACCGGGGAGCTGTTTTTT.

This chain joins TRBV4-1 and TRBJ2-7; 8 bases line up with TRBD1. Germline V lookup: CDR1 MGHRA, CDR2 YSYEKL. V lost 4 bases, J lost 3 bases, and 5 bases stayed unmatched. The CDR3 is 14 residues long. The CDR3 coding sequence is TGCGCCAGCAGCCGTCCGGGACAGGTCTACGAGCAGTACTTC. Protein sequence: CASSRPGQVYEQYF.

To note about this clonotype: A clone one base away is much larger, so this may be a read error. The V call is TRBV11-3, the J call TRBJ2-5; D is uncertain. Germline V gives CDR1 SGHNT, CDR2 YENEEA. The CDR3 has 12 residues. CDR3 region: CASSLIQETHYF. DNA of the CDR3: TGTGCCAGCAGCCTTATTCAAGAGACCCATTACTTC.

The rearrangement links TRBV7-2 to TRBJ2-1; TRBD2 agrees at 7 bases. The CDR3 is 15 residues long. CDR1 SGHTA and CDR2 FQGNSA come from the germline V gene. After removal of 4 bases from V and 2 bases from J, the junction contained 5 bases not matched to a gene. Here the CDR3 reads CASSWGGVAYNEQFF. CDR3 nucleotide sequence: TGTGCCAGCAGCTGGGGGGGGGTTGCCTACAATGAGCAGTTCTTC.

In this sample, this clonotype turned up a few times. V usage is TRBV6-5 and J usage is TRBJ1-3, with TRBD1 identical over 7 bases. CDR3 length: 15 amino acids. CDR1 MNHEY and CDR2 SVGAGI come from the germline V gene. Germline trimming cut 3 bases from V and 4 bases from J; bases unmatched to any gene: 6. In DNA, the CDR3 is TGTGCCAGCAGTTATGACAGGGCGGACGGAAACACCATATATTTT. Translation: CASSYDRADGNTIYF.

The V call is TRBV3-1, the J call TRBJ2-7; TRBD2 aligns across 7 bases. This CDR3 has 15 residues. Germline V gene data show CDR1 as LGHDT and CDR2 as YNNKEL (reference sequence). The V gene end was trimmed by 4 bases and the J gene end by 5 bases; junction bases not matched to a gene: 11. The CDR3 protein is CASSRIRGGSDEQYF. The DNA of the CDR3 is TGTGCCAGCAGCCGAATCCGAGGCGGGAGTGACGAGCAGTACTTC.